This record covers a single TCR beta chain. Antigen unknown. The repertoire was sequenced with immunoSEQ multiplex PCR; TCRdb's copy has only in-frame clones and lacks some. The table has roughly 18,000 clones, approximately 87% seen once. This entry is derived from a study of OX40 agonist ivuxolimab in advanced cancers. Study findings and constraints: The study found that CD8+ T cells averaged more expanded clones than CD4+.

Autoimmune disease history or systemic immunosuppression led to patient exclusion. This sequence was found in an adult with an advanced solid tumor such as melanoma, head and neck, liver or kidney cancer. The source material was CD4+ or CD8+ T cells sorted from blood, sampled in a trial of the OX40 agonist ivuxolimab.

The CDR3 reads CASGPLISGGSEGNEQFF. CDR3 coding DNA: TGTGCCAGCGGCCCTCTTATTAGCGGGGGTTCTGAGGGCAATGAGCAGTTCTTC. This chain uses TRBV28 with TRBJ2-1; 9 bases map to TRBD2. After removal of 8 bases from V and 6 bases from J, the junction contained 20 bases not matched to a gene. Germline values: CDR1 MDHEN, CDR2 SYDVKM. This CDR3 region has 18 residues.